These T cell receptor beta chains were read from a single sample in a study of OX40 agonist ivuxolimab in advanced cancers. This table comes from immunoSEQ multiplex PCR, and its TCRdb copy is limited to in-frame clones, with some not included. Found here are 94,000 or so clones, less than 85% of them singletons; the top ten hold under 7%. Sequencing used CD4+ or CD8+ T cells sorted from blood, obtained in a trial of the OX40 agonist ivuxolimab. The origin of the receptors is an adult with an advanced solid tumor such as melanoma, head and neck, liver or kidney cancer. The CDR3 runs from the conserved cysteine through the conserved F or W. Fields, in order: D gene, J gene, clone size, V gene, CDR3 protein, CDR3 DNA. The D gene is left open where the match is weak. The size of a clone is reported for some rows only, either as once, few or many, or as a class for expanded clones.

D: -; J: TRBJ1-3; size: once; V: TRBV7-6; CDR3: CASRSGNTIYF; DNA: TGTGCCAGCCGCTCTGGAAACACCATATATTTT
D: -; J: TRBJ2-5; size: -; V: TRBV2; CDR3: CASRAPIITLAETQYF; DNA: TGTGCCAGCAGGGCCCCGATTATTACTCTCGCAGAGACCCAGTACTTC
D: -; J: TRBJ1-5; size: -; V: TRBV6-1; CDR3: CASRYHRNQPQHF; DNA: TGTGCCAGCAGATATCACAGGAATCAGCCCCAGCATTTT
D: TRBD1; J: TRBJ1-2; size: -; V: TRBV29-1; CDR3: CSVETGIYGYTF; DNA: TGCAGCGTCGAGACAGGGATCTATGGCTACACCTTC
D: -; J: TRBJ2-1; size: -; V: TRBV7-8; CDR3: CASSLPTTYNEQFF; DNA: TGTGCCAGCAGCTTGCCGACAACCTACAATGAGCAGTTCTTC
D: -; J: TRBJ2-3; size: -; V: TRBV4-3; CDR3: CASSPGGTDTQYF; DNA: TGCGCCAGCAGCCCCGGGGGTACGGATACGCAGTATTTT
D: -; J: TRBJ2-1; size: -; V: TRBV11-2; CDR3: CASSLDHDVRNEQFF; DNA: TGTGCCAGCAGCTTAGATCATGACGTACGGAATGAGCAGTTCTTC
D: TRBD1; J: TRBJ1-2; size: -; V: TRBV29-1; CDR3: CSAEGQGYGYTF; DNA: TGCAGCGCTGAGGGACAGGGCTATGGCTACACCTTC
D: -; J: TRBJ1-1; size: -; V: TRBV5-4; CDR3: CASSLSSLMNTEAFF; DNA: TGTGCCAGCAGCTTGAGCTCACTCATGAACACTGAAGCTTTCTTT
D: -; J: TRBJ2-3; size: -; V: TRBV7-6; CDR3: CASSMRASRSVTDTQYF; DNA: TGTGCCAGCAGCATGAGGGCCTCGCGGTCGGTCACAGATACGCAGTATTTT
D: -; J: TRBJ2-7; size: -; V: TRBV10-1; CDR3: CASSKLYYEQYF; DNA: TGCGCCAGCAGCAAATTATACTACGAGCAGTACTTC
D: TRBD2; J: TRBJ2-5; size: -; V: TRBV9; CDR3: CASSVAVAGGQETQYF; DNA: TGTGCCAGCAGCGTAGCGGTAGCGGGGGGGCAAGAGACCCAGTACTTC
D: TRBD1; J: TRBJ1-6; size: -; V: TRBV5-1; CDR3: CASSLGGTDYNSPLHF; DNA: TGCGCCAGCAGCTTGGGCGGGACAGACTATAATTCACCCCTCCACTTT
D: -; J: TRBJ2-6; size: -; V: TRBV7-2; CDR3: CASSMNSGANVLTF; DNA: TGTGCCAGCAGCATGAACTCTGGGGCCAACGTCCTGACTTTC
D: -; J: TRBJ1-3; size: -; V: TRBV29-1; CDR3: CSVVDSGNTIYF; DNA: TGCAGCGTTGTGGACAGTGGAAACACCATATATTTT
D: TRBD1; J: TRBJ2-5; size: -; V: TRBV18; CDR3: CASSRDRWIGAQETQYF; DNA: TGTGCCAGCTCGCGGGACAGGTGGATCGGGGCTCAAGAGACCCAGTACTTC
D: -; J: TRBJ1-2; size: -; V: TRBV10-3; CDR3: CAIAAGPYGYTF; DNA: TGTGCCATCGCAGCCGGGCCTTATGGCTACACCTTC
D: -; J: TRBJ2-5; size: -; V: TRBV14; CDR3: CASSQVSLCGECEETQYF; DNA: TGTGCCAGCAGCCAAGTTTCCCTTTGCGGGGAGTGTGAAGAGACCCAGTACTTC
D: -; J: TRBJ1-4; size: -; V: TRBV28; CDR3: CASSLDSDNEKLFF; DNA: TGTGCCAGCAGTTTGGACTCCGATAATGAAAAACTGTTTTTT
D: -; J: TRBJ1-2; size: -; V: TRBV7-2; CDR3: CASSSRAHGYTF; DNA: TGTGCCAGCAGCTCGCGGGCCCACGGCTACACCTTC
D: TRBD1; J: TRBJ2-7; size: -; V: TRBV11-2; CDR3: CASSSIRQGLNEQYF; DNA: TGTGCCAGCAGCTCAATACGACAGGGGCTAAACGAGCAGTACTTC
D: TRBD1; J: TRBJ2-3; size: -; V: TRBV28; CDR3: CASSLGGQSPSTDTQYF; DNA: TGTGCCAGCAGTTTAGGGGGACAGAGTCCTAGCACAGATACGCAGTATTTT
D: -; J: TRBJ2-3; size: -; V: TRBV5-6; CDR3: CASSPPGHLTDTQYF; DNA: TGTGCCAGCAGCCCTCCGGGACACCTCACAGATACGCAGTATTTT
D: TRBD1; J: TRBJ1-2; size: -; V: TRBV10-3; CDR3: CAISEPGQGASF; DNA: TGTGCCATCAGTGAGCCGGGACAGGGGGCCTCCTTC
D: -; J: TRBJ1-5; size: once; V: TRBV7-2; CDR3: CASSLVRGSNQPQHF; DNA: TGTGCCAGCAGCTTAGTGAGGGGAAGCAATCAGCCCCAGCATTTT
D: -; J: TRBJ2-1; size: -; V: TRBV7-9; CDR3: CANTRRNDNEQFF; DNA: TGTGCCAACACACGACGCAATGACAATGAGCAGTTCTTC
D: -; J: TRBJ1-2; size: few; V: TRBV7-9; CDR3: CASSLSDYGYTF; DNA: TGTGCCAGCAGCTTAAGTGACTATGGCTACACCTTC
D: TRBD1; J: TRBJ1-2; size: -; V: TRBV19; CDR3: CASTRTGTNYGYTF; DNA: TGTGCCAGTACCCGGACAGGGACTAACTATGGCTACACCTTC
D: TRBD2; J: TRBJ2-4; size: -; V: TRBV19; CDR3: CASRSTSTGAKNIQYF; DNA: TGTGCCAGTAGGTCGACTAGCACGGGAGCCAAAAACATTCAGTACTTC
D: TRBD1; J: TRBJ2-7; size: -; V: TRBV5-1; CDR3: CASSLTSGQGYEQYF; DNA: TGCGCCAGCAGCTTGACGTCCGGACAGGGCTACGAGCAGTACTTC
D: -; J: TRBJ2-5; size: -; V: TRBV12-5; CDR3: CASGLAGTRRTQYF; DNA: TGTGCTAGTGGTTTGGCCGGGACCCGGAGGACCCAGTACTTC
D: -; J: TRBJ2-2; size: -; V: TRBV5-6; CDR3: CASSRGTAYTGELFF; DNA: TGTGCCAGCAGCCGCGGGACAGCCTACACCGGGGAGCTGTTTTTT